Each of the 12 T cell receptor beta chains below was sequenced from the same sample in a study of T cell repertoires in cytomegalovirus infection. MiXCR, applied by TCRdb to the reads, yields one record per CDR3 protein. The top ten hold roughly 13% of the sample, which has some 400,000 distinct CDR3 sequences, approximately 33% seen once. The sequencing input was PBMCs. Receptors were obtained from a human donor in good health (CMV status not recorded). Some clones in this sample may be carry-over from other donors' samples.

The table lists this clonotype with many counts. V and J are TRBV7-2 and TRBJ1-1, with unresolved D. The CDR3 has 15 amino acids. The V end was cut by 2 bases, the J end by 4 bases, with 14 bases between. In germline, CDR1 is SGHTA, CDR2 FQGNSA. CDR3 in DNA: TGTGCCAGCAGCTTATTAGAAATTCAAGTCACTGAAGCTTTCTTT. Translated, it gives CASSLLEIQVTEAFF.

This clonotype was seen at least ten times. V gene TRBV7-2 combines with J gene TRBJ2-5, with TRBD2 matching over 9 bases. Germline V gene lookup returns CDR1 SGHTA and CDR2 FQGNSA. V was clipped by 1 base and J by 5 bases; unmatched bases: 11. The CDR3 consists of 17 residues. In DNA, the CDR3 is TGTGCCAGCAGCTTAGAGCTCCTCGCGGGGGGGCTTGAGACCCAGTACTTC. Its translation: CASSLELLAGGLETQYF.

This clonotype came up once. The chain employs TRBV6-5 and TRBJ1-2; D is possibly TRBD1 (6 bases). Germline V gene sequence: CDR1 MNHEY, CDR2 SVGAGI. The V end lost 0 bases, the J end lost 3 bases, and 17 bases lay between the germline ends. This CDR3 region has 17 residues. Here the CDR3 DNA reads TGTGCCAGCAGTTACTCCTCGCGGGGGGCGCATCACTATGGCTACACCTTC. Translating gives CASSYSSRGAHHYGYTF.

The chain uses TRBV10-3 and TRBJ2-7; either TRBD1 or TRBD2 may fit D (5 bases each). Germline values: CDR1 ENHRY, CDR2 SYGVKD. The CDR3 contains 15 residues. The ends were cut back, 0 bases at V and 4 bases at J, with 13 bases in the middle. In DNA, the CDR3 is TGTGCCATCAGTGAGTCTTGGGGGAATACTTACGAGCAGTACTTC. As protein: CAISESWGNTYEQYF.

In regard to this clonotype: The junction departs from germline at one end; a sequencing error may be responsible. This chain joins TRBV4-3 and TRBJ1-1; D remains unclear. From germline, CDR1 is LGHNA and CDR2 YSLEER. This CDR3 is 14 amino acids long. The CDR3, as DNA: TGCGCCAGCAGCCAAGTACGGGGTGACACTGAAGCTTTATTT. Translated, it gives CASSQVRGDTEALF.

This clonotype showed up just a few times. As DNA, the CDR3 is TGCAGTGCTAGAGGCGTCGGAGCGGGAGGCACTGAAGCTTTCTTT. It translates to CSARGVGAGGTEAFF. The rearrangement joins TRBV20-1 to TRBJ1-1; D is unclear. Between the trimmed V and J ends, which lost 1 base and 4 bases, there was a span of 16 bases. From germline, CDR1 is DFQATT and CDR2 SNEGSKA (reference sequence). The CDR3 length is 15 residues.

This clonotype was observed a few times. The chain joins TRBV5-6 to TRBJ2-7, with D perhaps matching TRBD1 (6 bases). The V end lost 5 bases, the J end lost 0 bases, and 15 bases lay between the germline ends. Germline V gene sequence: CDR1 SGHDT, CDR2 YYEEEE. The CDR3 is 15 amino acids. The CDR3 DNA reads as TGTGCCAGCAGTCCCGGTTTAGGGGGCTCCTACGAGCAGTACTTC. Amino acid sequence: CASSPGLGGSYEQYF.

This clonotype was recorded a few times. CDR3 loop: CATSILQGNTEAFF. CDR3 sequence (DNA): TGTGCCACCAGCATATTACAGGGGAACACTGAAGCTTTCTTT. The J gene is TRBJ1-1, the V gene TRBV15; D is perhaps TRBD1 (6 bases). V lost 4 bases to trimming and J lost 1 base, with 10 bases between them. Germline CDR1 is LNHNV and CDR2 is YYDKDF (reference sequence). The CDR3 totals 14 residues.

The V and J genes are TRBV12-3 or TRBV12-4 and TRBJ1-2, with TRBD1 matching 7 bases. The CDR3 runs to 12 residues. V trimming: 3 bases; J trimming: 8 bases; junction bases outside the gene matches: 3. The CDR3 is CASSFQQGGYTF. CDR3 in DNA: TGTGCCAGCAGTTTTCAACAGGGGGGCTACACCTTC.

This clonotype was observed at least ten times. V gene TRBV7-2 combines with J gene TRBJ1-6; the D is unclear. V dropped 4 bases and J dropped 9 bases, with 16 bases sitting between them. Germline values: CDR1 SGHTA, CDR2 FQGNSA. The CDR3 totals 15 residues. This CDR3 is CASSSTSGFLSPLHF. DNA of the CDR3: TGTGCCAGCAGCTCCACATCCGGTTTTCTTTCACCCCTCCACTTT.

The rearrangement links TRBV20-1 to TRBJ2-3, with 8 bases lining up with TRBD2. The CDR3 totals 14 residues. CDR1 is DFQATT, CDR2 SNEGSKA, per germline (reference sequence). J lost 4 bases, V lost 6 bases, and 9 bases had no gene match. The CDR3 here is CSANGGGSPDTQYF. CDR3 bases: TGCAGTGCCAACGGGGGGGGGAGCCCAGATACGCAGTATTTT.

This chain uses TRBV27 with TRBJ1-4; no firm D call. V was pared by 6 bases and J by 5 bases, with 22 bases between. Germline-derived CDR1 and CDR2 are MNHEY and SMNVEV (reference sequence). The CDR3 sequence is 17 residues long. The CDR3 loop reads CASSPRRYELLNEKLFF. The CDR3 region has the DNA TGTGCCAGCAGCCCCCGACGATACGAATTACTGAATGAAAAACTGTTTTTT.